This T cell receptor (beta chain) was captured in a study of blood T cell repertoires in COVID-19. Measured with immunoSEQ multiplex PCR; TCRdb has only the in-frame clones, and not every one. This sample has about 270,000 clones, with approximately 90% found just once. Germline lookup yields CDR1 KGHSH and CDR2 LQKENI. V was clipped by 3 bases and J by 5 bases, with 13 bases between them. The length of the CDR3 is 14 residues. Sequencing was performed on PBMCs or T cells enriched from blood (not recorded which). The clonotype comes from a woman aged 30 to 39 with acute COVID-19. V gene TRBV18 combines with J gene TRBJ1-2; possible D gene TRBD1, 5 bases. CDR3 protein: CASSPVGEGYGYTF. In DNA form, the CDR3 reads TGTGCCAGCTCACCCGTAGGGGAGGGGTATGGCTACACCTTC. The whole variable domain, remainder taken from reference TRBV18 and TRBJ1-2, is NAGVMQNPRHLVRRRGQEARLRCSPMKGHSHVYWYRQLPEEGLKFMVYLQKENIIDESGMPKERFSAEFPKEGPSILRIQQVVRGDSAAYFCASSPVGEGYGYTFGSGTRLTVV.